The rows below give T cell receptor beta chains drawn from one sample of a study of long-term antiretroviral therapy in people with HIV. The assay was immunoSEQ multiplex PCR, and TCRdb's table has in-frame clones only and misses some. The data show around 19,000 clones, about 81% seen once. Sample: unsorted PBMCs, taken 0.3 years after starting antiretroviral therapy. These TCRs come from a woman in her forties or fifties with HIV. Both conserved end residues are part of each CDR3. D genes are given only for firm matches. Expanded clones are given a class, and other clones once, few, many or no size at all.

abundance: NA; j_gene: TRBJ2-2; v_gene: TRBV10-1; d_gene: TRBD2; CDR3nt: TGCGCCAGCAGTGGCGGGACTAGCGGGGGTACCGGGGAGCTGTTTTTT; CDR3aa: CASSGGTSGGTGELFF
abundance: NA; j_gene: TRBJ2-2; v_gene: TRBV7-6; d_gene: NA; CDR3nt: TGTGCCAGCAGCTTATCCGGAGGAAACGGGGAGCTGTTTTTT; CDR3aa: CASSLSGGNGELFF
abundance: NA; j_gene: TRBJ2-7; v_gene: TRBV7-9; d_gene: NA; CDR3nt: TGTGCCAGCAGCTTAGGACAGCTCGAGCAGTACTTC; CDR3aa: CASSLGQLEQYF
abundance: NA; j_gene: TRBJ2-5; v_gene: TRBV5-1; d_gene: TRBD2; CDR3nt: TGCGCCAGCAGCGCTAGCGGGAATCAAGAGACCCAGTACTTC; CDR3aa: CASSASGNQETQYF
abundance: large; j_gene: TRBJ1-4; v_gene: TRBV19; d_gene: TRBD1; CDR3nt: TGTGCCAGTAGTATCCGGGACAGTCGTGGCGAAAAACTGTTTTTT; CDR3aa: CASSIRDSRGEKLFF
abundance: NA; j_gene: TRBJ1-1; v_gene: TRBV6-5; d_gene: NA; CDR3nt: TGTGCCAGCAGCCGCTCACGGGTTAACACTGAAGCTTTCTTT; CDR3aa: CASSRSRVNTEAFF
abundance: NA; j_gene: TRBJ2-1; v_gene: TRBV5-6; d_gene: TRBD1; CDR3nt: TGTGCCAGCAGATTAGACAGGGTCTCCTACAATGAGCAGTTCTTC; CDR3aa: CASRLDRVSYNEQFF
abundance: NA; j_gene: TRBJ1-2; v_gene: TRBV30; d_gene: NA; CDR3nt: TGTGCCTGGAGGGAGAGTTTTCGGATTCCGGGTTCATTTAACTATGGCTACACCTTC; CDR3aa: CAWRESFRIPGSFNYGYTF
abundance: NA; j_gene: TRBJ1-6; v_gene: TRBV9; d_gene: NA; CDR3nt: TGTGCCAGCAGCGTAGATCGGGCTAATTCACCCCTCCACTTT; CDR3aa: CASSVDRANSPLHF
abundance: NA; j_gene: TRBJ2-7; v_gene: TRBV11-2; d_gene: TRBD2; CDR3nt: TGTGCCAGCAGCTTAGATGGGACTAGCGGGGCAACCTACGAGCAGTACTTC; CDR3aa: CASSLDGTSGATYEQYF
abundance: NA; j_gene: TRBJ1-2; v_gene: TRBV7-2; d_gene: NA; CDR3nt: TGTGCCAGCAGCCTACCGGGTTTCTGCACCTTC; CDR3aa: CASSLPGFCTF
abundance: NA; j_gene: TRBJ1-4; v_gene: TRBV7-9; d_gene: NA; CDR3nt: TGTGCCAGCATGGCGGCAGGAAGGTCTGAAAAACTGTTTTTT; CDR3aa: CASMAAGRSEKLFF
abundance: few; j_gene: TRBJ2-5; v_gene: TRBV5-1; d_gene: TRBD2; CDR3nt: TGCGCCAGCAGCGACGGAGTAGCGGGGGGGATTGAGACCCAGTACTTC; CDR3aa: CASSDGVAGGIETQYF
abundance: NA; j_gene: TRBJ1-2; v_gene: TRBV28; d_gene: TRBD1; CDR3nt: TGTGCCAGCAGTTTACCGGGACAGGGCGACTATGGCTACACCTTC; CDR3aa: CASSLPGQGDYGYTF
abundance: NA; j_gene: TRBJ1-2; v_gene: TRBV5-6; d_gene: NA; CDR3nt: TGTGCCAGCAGTTATGACAGCGGGCCCCTGAACTATGGCTACACCTTC; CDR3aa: CASSYDSGPLNYGYTF
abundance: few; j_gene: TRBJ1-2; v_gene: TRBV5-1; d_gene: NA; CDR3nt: TGCGCCAGCAGCAGCGGCTACTATGGCTACACCTTC; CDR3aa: CASSSGYYGYTF
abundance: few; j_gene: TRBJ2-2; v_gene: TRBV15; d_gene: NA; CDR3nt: TGTGCCACCAGCAGAGAAGGGAACACCGGGGAGCTGTTTTTT; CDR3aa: CATSREGNTGELFF